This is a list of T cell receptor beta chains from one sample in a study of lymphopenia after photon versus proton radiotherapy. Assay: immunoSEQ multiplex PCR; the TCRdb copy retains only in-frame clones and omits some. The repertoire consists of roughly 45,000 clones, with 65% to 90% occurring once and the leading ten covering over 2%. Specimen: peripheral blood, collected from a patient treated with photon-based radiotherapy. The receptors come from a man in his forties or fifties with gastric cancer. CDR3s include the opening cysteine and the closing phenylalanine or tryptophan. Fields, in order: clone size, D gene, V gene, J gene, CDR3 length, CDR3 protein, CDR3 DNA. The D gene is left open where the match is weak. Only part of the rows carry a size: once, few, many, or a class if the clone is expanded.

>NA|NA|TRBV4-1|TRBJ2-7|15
CASSQTGTGNYEQYF
TGCGCCAGCAGCCAGACCGGGACTGGGAACTACGAGCAGTACTTC
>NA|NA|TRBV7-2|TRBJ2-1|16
CASSVQFDYGSHEQFF
TGTGCCAGCAGCGTCCAGTTCGACTACGGCTCCCATGAGCAGTTCTTC
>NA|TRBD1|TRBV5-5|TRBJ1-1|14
CASSFAGGNTEAFF
TGTGCCAGCAGCTTTGCAGGGGGGAACACTGAAGCTTTCTTT
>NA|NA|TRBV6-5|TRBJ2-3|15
CASSYSPGGTDTQYF
TGTGCCAGCAGTTACTCGCCAGGGGGCACAGATACGCAGTATTTT
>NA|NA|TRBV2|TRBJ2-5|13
CASSARRQETQYF
TGTGCCAGCAGTGCGCGGCGTCAGGAGACCCAGTACTTC
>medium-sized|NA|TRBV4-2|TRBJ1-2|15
CASSQAWVANYGYTF
TGTGCCAGCAGCCAAGCCTGGGTCGCTAACTATGGCTACACCTTC
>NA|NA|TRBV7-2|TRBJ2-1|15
CASSPPFPGNNEQFF
TGTGCCAGCAGCCCGCCTTTCCCGGGAAACAATGAGCAGTTCTTC
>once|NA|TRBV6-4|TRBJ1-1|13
CASSVQMNTEAFF
TGTGCCAGCAGTGTCCAGATGAACACTGAAGCTTTCTTT
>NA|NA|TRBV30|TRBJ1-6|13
CAWTGDYNSPLHF
TGTGCCTGGACAGGAGACTATAATTCACCCCTCCACTTT
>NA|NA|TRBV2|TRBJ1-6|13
CASSGGNNSPLHF
TGTGCCAGCAGTGGAGGTAATAATTCACCCCTCCACTTT